This T cell receptor (beta chain) was observed in a study of sequential checkpoint blockade in melanoma (dated by TCRdb to about 2019). The study in broad terms: In a 1:1 randomization, patients received either first-line nivolumab then ipilimumab (arm A) or ipilimumab then nivolumab (arm B). Maintenance nivolumab came after both trial sequences. What the authors observed across the whole study: Larger, independent patient cohorts are needed to validate the response-prediction model that combines TCR metrics and mutation burden.

CDR1 is given as SGHKS and CDR2 as YYEKEE, both from the germline V gene (reference sequence). Trimming at the junction amounts to 4 bases on V and 4 bases on J, and the germline ends lie 20 bases apart. Counted from cysteine to phenylalanine, this CDR3 has 16 amino acids. The retained sequence is limited to the CDR3, 48 bases, with the frame set at the first base. Worth noting for this clone: What this receptor recognizes is not known. It has no much larger one-base neighbor in the sample; base qualities were not kept.

The immunoSEQ Assay was used to immunosequence TCRbeta CDR3 regions from genomic DNA. Before high-throughput sequencing, the genomic DNA was amplified using bias-controlled multiplex PCR. As for the authors' bioinformatics: To quantify the absolute abundance of each unique TCRbeta CDR3 region, the sequences were collapsed and filtered. Clonality, defined as 1 minus Pielou's evenness, was calculated using only productive rearrangements. A previously published method was used to identify clones whose frequencies were significantly greater in on-treatment samples than in baseline samples. The clones in this table, taken by TCRdb from immuneACCESS, are in-frame only. Not every clone is retained; where verified, under half of the shortfall comes from an unresolved V gene, and the cause of the rest is unknown. D and trimming come from the DNA, and the V and J calls and clone size come from that table. The sample profile shows 20,000 to 25,000 clones; approximately 80% of them were found once. The top ten clones comprise around 10% of the sample.

This specimen's treatment or condition label, interpreted: randomized to nivolumab then ipilimumab (arm A) or the reverse (arm B). None of the trial patients had been given prior DNA-damaging chemotherapy. Thawed PBMCs were sorted on a FACS Aria II flow cytometer to isolate live CD3+CD8+ cells negative for CD19 and CD56. The samples were obtained from melanoma patients enrolled in CheckMate 064, an open-label, randomized phase II trial testing sequential checkpoint blockade. Peripheral blood mononuclear cells were collected by leukapheresis, purified using Ficoll-Paque, and frozen in human serum containing about 10% DMSO. Immediately after sorting, the purity of the sorted blood CD3+CD8+ cells was confirmed to be >98%, and DNA was then extracted.

This receptor was taken from a human donor with melanoma. The chain is encoded by TRBV5-5 joined to TRBJ1-1; TRBD1 might be the D gene, on 6 matching bases. The material was CD8+ T cells sorted from blood (inferred from file names), obtained from a patient given nivolumab and ipilimumab in sequence. The CDR3 region: CASSPLGGRSSTEAFF. The sequenced DNA is TGTGCCAGCAGCCCCCTAGGGGGAAGAAGTTCCACTGAAGCTTTCTTT. The reference TRBV5-5 and TRBJ1-1 proteins fill in what lies around the CDR3, so the full variable domain reads DAGVTQSPTHLIKTRGQQVTLRCSPISGHKSVSWYQQVLGQGPQFIFQYYEKEERGRGNFPDRFSARQFPNYSSELNVNALLLGDSALYLCASSPLGGRSSTEAFFGQGTRLTVV.